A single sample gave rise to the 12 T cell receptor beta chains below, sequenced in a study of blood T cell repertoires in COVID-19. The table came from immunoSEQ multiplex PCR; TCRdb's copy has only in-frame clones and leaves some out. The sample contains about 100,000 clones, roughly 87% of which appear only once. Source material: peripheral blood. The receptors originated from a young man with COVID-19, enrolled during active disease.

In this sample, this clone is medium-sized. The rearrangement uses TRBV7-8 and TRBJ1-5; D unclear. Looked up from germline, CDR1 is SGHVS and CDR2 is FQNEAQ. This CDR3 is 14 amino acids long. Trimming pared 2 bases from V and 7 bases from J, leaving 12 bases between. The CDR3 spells CASSLRSGLQPQHF. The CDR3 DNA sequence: TGTGCCAGCAGCTTAAGGTCAGGTTTACAGCCCCAGCATTTT.

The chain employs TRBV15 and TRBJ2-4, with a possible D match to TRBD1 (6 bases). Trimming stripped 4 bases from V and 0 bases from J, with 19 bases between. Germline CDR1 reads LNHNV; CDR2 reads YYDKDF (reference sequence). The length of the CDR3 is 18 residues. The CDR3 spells CATSNGTLRSLAKNIQYF. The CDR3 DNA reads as TGTGCCACCAGCAACGGGACACTCCGAAGTCTAGCCAAAAACATTCAGTACTTC.

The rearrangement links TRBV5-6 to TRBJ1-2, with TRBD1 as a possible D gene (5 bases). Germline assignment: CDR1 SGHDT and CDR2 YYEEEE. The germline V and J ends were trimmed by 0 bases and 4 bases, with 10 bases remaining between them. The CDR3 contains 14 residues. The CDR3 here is CASSLVRGFYGYTF. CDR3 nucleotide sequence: TGTGCCAGCAGCTTGGTACGGGGGTTCTATGGCTACACCTTC.

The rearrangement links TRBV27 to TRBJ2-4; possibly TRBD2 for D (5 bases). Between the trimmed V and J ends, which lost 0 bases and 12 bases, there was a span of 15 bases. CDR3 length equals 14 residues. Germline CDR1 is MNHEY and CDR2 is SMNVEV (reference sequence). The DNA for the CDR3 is TGTGCCAGCAGTTTATCGGGGAGCACCCGACGTCAGTACTTC. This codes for CASSLSGSTRRQYF.

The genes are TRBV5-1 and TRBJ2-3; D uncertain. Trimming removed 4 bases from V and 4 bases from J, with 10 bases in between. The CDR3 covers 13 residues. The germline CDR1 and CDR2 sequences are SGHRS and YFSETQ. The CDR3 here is CASSAIPSDTQYF. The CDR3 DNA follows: TGCGCCAGCAGCGCTATTCCCTCAGATACGCAGTATTTT.

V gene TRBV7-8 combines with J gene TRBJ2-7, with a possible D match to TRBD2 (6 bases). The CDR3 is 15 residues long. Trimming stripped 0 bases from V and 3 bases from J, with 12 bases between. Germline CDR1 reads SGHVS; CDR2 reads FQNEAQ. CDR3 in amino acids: CASSLAPGTHYEQYF. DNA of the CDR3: TGTGCCAGCAGCTTAGCCCCCGGGACTCACTACGAGCAGTACTTC.

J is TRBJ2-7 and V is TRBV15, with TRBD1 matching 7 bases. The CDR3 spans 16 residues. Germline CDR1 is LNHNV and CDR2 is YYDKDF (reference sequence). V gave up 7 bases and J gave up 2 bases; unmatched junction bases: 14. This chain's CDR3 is CATIRPPTGFTYEQYF. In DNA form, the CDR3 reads TGTGCCACCATACGACCCCCGACAGGGTTTACCTACGAGCAGTACTTC.

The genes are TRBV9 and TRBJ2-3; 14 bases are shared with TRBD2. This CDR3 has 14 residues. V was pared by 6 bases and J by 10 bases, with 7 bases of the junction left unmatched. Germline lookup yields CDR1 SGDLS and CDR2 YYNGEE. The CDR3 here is CASTGTSGSGAQYF. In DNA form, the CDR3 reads TGTGCCAGCACCGGGACTAGCGGGAGTGGGGCGCAGTATTTT. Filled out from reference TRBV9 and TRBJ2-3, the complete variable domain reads DSGVTQTPKHLITATGQRVTLRCSPRSGDLSVYWYQQSLDQGLQFLIQYYNGEERAKGNILERFSAQQFPDLHSELNLSSLELGDSALYFCASTGTSGSGAQYFGPGTRLTVL.

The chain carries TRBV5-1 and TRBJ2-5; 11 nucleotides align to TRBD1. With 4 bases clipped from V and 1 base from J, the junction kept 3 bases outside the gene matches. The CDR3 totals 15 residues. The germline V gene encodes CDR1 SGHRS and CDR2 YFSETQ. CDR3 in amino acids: CASSRGQGVQETQYF. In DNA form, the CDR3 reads TGCGCCAGCAGCAGGGGACAGGGGGTCCAAGAGACCCAGTACTTC.

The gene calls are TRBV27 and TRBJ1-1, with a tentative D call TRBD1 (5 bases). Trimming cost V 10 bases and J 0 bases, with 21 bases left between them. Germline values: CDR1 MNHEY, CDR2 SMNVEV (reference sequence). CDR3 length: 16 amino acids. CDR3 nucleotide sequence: TGTGCCACTACCACCATGGGGGGTCTCATGAACACTGAAGCTTTCTTT. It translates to CATTTMGGLMNTEAFF.

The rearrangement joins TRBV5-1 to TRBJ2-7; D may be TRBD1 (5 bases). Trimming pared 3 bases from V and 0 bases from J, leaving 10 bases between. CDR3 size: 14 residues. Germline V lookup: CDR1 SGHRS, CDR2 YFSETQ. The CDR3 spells CASSSLTVSYEQYF. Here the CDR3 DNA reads TGCGCCAGCAGCTCCCTGACAGTCTCCTACGAGCAGTACTTC.

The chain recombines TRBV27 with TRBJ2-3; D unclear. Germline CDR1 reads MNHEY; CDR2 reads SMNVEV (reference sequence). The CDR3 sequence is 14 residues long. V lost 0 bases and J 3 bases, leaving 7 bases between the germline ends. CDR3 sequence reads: CASSLSPPTDTQYF. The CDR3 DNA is TGTGCCAGCAGTTTATCCCCTCCTACAGATACGCAGTATTTT.